This TCR beta chain was sequenced during a study of cytomegalovirus exposure and HLA in healthy donors. Study-wide findings and caveats: Earlier analysis yielded a pattern in which most TCR beta V segments were productive about 87% or about 30% of the time. Many donors carried some public TCRs, although rarity characterized most TCR sequences. Analysis was carried out at a later point, and it linked a missense DCLRE1C variant to TCR beta V- and J-gene trimming.

PCR used 60 Vbeta primers and 13 Jbeta primers. The protocol was immunoSEQ multiplex PCR, while the TCRdb copy is restricted to in-frame clones and leaves out a portion. The sample contains fewer than 110,000 clones, about 81% of which appear only once. A word on this clone: Its target is not known.

The CDR3 is made up of 15 amino acids. The TCR was taken from a man aged 50 or older in good health and CMV-seronegative. The sequencing sample was made of PBMCs. This chain links TRBV21-1 with TRBJ2-7; the table's TRBD1 call for D was not verified on the DNA. TRBV21-1 is a recognized pseudogene. Here the CDR3 DNA reads TGTGCCAGCAGCAAAGACTGTGCAGGGACCTACGAGCAGTACTTC. Residues: CASSKDCAGTYEQYF.